The 10 T cell receptor beta chains below all came from one sample that was sequenced in a study of stem cell transplantation in POMP-related autoinflammatory disease. Method: immunoSEQ multiplex PCR; TCRdb's copy keeps in-frame clones and lacks some. The top ten clones hold 0.55% to 0.85% of a sample with over 60,000 clones, approximately 90% of them seen once. Specimen: CD4+ T cells from PBMCs, collected after stem cell transplantation. The receptors derive from a human patient with POMP-related autoinflammation and immune dysregulation (PRAID). Some of the T cells might come from the graft donor.

The CDR3 coding sequence is TGTGCCAGCAGTTACTCCGGGGGGGGCGTGCGGGAGCAGTACTTC. Protein: CASSYSGGGVREQYF. This chain links TRBV6-5 with TRBJ2-7, with 8 bases matching TRBD2. After removal of 0 bases from V and 7 bases from J, the junction contained 8 bases not matched to a gene. CDR3 size: 15 residues. CDR1 and CDR2 from the germline V gene are MNHEY and SVGAGI.

The gene calls are TRBV5-4 and TRBJ2-4, with D uncertain. V was trimmed by 0 bases and J by 3 bases, leaving 10 bases between them. The CDR3 is 15 amino acids. Germline CDR1 and CDR2: SGHNT and YYREEE (reference sequence). The CDR3 loop is CASSLGIRGKNIQYF. The CDR3 nucleotides are TGTGCCAGCAGCTTGGGTATTAGAGGCAAAAACATTCAGTACTTC.

The chain is built from TRBV28 and TRBJ2-3; 8 bases are a match to TRBD1. Trimming took 3 bases from V and 3 from J; bases not matched to a gene: 2. The CDR3 has 14 residues. Germline loops: CDR1 MDHEN, CDR2 SYDVKM. CDR3: CASSFQGATDTQYF. Here the CDR3 DNA reads TGTGCCAGCAGTTTCCAGGGGGCAACAGATACGCAGTATTTT.

The V and J genes are TRBV27 and TRBJ2-7, with D possibly matching TRBD1 (6 bases). This CDR3 contains 14 residues. V was pared by 4 bases and J by 3 bases, with 13 bases between. CDR1 is MNHEY and CDR2 is SMNVEV in the germline V gene (reference sequence). DNA of the CDR3: TGTGCCAGCAGTTACAGGCGAGGGGGCTACGAGCAGTACTTC. This codes for CASSYRRGGYEQYF.

The genes are TRBV6-2 or TRBV6-3 and TRBJ1-2; no clear D gene. Germline CDR1 MNHEY, CDR2 SVGEGT. This CDR3 spans 16 amino acids. Between the trimmed V and J ends, which lost 0 bases and 5 bases, there was a span of 16 bases. CDR3 in DNA: TGTGCCAGCAGTTACTCGGGTCCTACACTGGTGTATGGCTACACCTTC. This encodes CASSYSGPTLVYGYTF.

The J gene is TRBJ1-1, the V gene TRBV6-5; a possible D gene is TRBD1 (6 bases). The length of the CDR3 is 15 residues. Trimming shortened V by 6 bases and J by 4 bases, and 18 bases separated the two germline ends. The germline CDR1 and CDR2 sequences are MNHEY and SVGAGI. The CDR3 bases are TGTGCCAGCAGGCCCGGGGGCAGCTGGAGCACTGAAGCTTTCTTT. Protein: CASRPGGSWSTEAFF.

The chain is built from TRBV5-1 and TRBJ1-6; possible D gene TRBD1, 6 bases. The CDR3 is made up of 14 amino acids. Deletions cut 6 bases from V and 7 bases from J, with 14 bases between. Germline assignment: CDR1 SGHRS and CDR2 YFSETQ. The CDR3 loop reads CASMAGARNSPLHF. The CDR3 DNA reads as TGCGCCAGCATGGCGGGGGCTAGGAATTCACCCCTCCACTTT.

The rearrangement links TRBV25-1 to TRBJ1-2; D is undetermined. Looked up from germline, CDR1 is MGHDK and CDR2 is SYGVNS. CDR3 length equals 12 residues. V was cut by 0 bases and J by 4 bases, with 3 bases left in between. The CDR3 coding sequence is TGTGCCAGCAGTGAATATCTCTATGGCTACACCTTC. Its protein is CASSEYLYGYTF.

The genes are TRBV24-1 and TRBJ2-4; D may be TRBD1 or TRBD2 (5 bases each). This CDR3 has 13 amino acids. V lost 6 bases and J 7 bases, leaving 12 bases between the germline ends. The germline V gene encodes CDR1 KGHDR and CDR2 SFDVKD. CDR3 coding DNA: TGTGCCACCAGTATGGCAGGGACGAACATTCAGTACTTC. Its protein product is CATSMAGTNIQYF.

This chain joins TRBV5-1 and TRBJ2-2; possible D gene TRBD1, 5 bases. Germline V lookup: CDR1 SGHRS, CDR2 YFSETQ. V was shortened by 3 bases and J by 4 bases, with 10 bases between the two germline ends. The CDR3 runs to 14 residues. The CDR3 spells CASSSRQRTGELFF. DNA of the CDR3: TGCGCCAGCAGCTCCCGACAGCGCACCGGGGAGCTGTTTTTT. Supplemented by reference TRBV5-1 and TRBJ2-2, the full variable domain reads KAGVTQTPRYLIKTRGQQVTLSCSPISGHRSVSWYQQTPGQGLQFLFEYFSETQRNKGNFPGRFSGRQFSNSRSEMNVSTLELGDSALYLCASSSRQRTGELFFGEGSRLTVL.